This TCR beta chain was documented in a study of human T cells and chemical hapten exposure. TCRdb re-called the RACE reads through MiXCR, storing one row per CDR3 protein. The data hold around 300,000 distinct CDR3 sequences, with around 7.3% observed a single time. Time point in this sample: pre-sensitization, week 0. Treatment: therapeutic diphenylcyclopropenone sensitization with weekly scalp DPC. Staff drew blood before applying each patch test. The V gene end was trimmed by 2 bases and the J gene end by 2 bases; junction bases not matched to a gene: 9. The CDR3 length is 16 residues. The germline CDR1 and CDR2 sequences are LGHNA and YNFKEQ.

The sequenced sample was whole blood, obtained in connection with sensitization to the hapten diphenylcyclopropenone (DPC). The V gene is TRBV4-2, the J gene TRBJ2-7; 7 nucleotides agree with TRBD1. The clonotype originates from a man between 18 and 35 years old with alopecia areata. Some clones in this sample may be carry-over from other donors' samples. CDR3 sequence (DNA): TGTGCCAGCAGCCAATGGGGGACAGCGCCAACCTACGAGCAGTACTTC. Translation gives CASSQWGTAPTYEQYF.